This T cell receptor beta chain is drawn from a study of cytomegalovirus exposure and HLA in healthy donors. Here immunoSEQ multiplex PCR was the method, and the copy in TCRdb shows in-frame clones only, minus some. This table has roughly 100,000 clones, around 90% appearing once. This receptor was identified in a woman in her late teens or twenties in good health and CMV-seropositive. The sequencing input was PBMCs.

The CDR3: CASSTGTVDSHEQYF. The CDR3 coding sequence is TGTGCCAGCTCCACCGGGACAGTTGATTCCCACGAGCAGTACTTC. The V gene is TRBV18, the J gene TRBJ2-7, with 7 bases fitting TRBD1. CDR3 length: 15 amino acids. CDR1 KGHSH and CDR2 LQKENI come from the germline V gene. V was pared by 6 bases and J by 5 bases, with 13 bases of the junction left unmatched.